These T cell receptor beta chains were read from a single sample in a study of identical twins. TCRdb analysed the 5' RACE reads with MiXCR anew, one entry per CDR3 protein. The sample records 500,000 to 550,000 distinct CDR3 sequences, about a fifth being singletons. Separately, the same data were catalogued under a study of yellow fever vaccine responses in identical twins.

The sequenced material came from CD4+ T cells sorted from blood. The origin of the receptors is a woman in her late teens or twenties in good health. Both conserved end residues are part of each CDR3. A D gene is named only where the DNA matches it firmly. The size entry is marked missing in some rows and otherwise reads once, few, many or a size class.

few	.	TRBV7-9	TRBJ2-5	CASSLAVGFVETQYF	TGTGCCAGCAGCTTAGCGGTGGGCTTTGTAGAGACCCAGTACTTC
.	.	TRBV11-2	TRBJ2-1	CASSFLHTGSGEQFF	TGTGCCAGCAGCTTTCTCCATACAGGGAGCGGGGAGCAGTTCTTC
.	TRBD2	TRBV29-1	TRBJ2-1	CSVGPRLAGPEQFF	TGCAGCGTTGGGCCGCGGCTAGCGGGACCTGAGCAGTTCTTC
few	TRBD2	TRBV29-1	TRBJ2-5	CSVDSRGDQETQYF	TGCAGCGTTGACTCCCGGGGGGATCAAGAGACCCAGTACTTC
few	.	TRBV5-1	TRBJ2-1	CASSSNFGTLVRGGDYNEQFF	TGCGCCAGCAGCTCTAACTTCGGGACTCTTGTCCGAGGGGGCGACTACAATGAGCAGTTCTTC
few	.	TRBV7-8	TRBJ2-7	CASSSNLDYEQYF	TGTGCCAGCAGCTCGAATCTAGACTACGAGCAGTACTTC
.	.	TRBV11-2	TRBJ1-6	CASSQITGNNSPLHF	TGTGCCAGCAGCCAGATCACAGGGAATAATTCACCCCTCCACTTT
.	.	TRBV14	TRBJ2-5	CASSQDLDLRTQYF	TGTGCCAGCAGCCAAGATCTGGATTTGCGTACCCAGTACTTC
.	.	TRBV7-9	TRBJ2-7	CASSLVGQGEQYF	TGTGCCAGCAGCTTAGTGGGGCAGGGCGAGCAGTACTTC
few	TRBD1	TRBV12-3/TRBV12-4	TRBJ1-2	CASSRQGAGYTF	TGTGCCAGCAGCCGACAGGGGGCTGGCTACACCTTC
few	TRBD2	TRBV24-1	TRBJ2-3	CATSDPTSVGTTDTQYF	TGTGCCACCAGTGACCCTACTAGCGTGGGGACCACAGATACGCAGTATTTT
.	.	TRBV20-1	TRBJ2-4	CSASVANGKNIQYF	TGCAGTGCTAGTGTGGCGAACGGCAAAAACATTCAGTACTTC
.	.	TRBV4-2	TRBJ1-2	CASSQVGYGYTF	TGTGCCAGCAGCCAAGTGGGCTATGGCTACACCTTC
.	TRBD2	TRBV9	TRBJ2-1	CASSDRTSGGNEQFF	TGTGCCAGCAGCGATCGGACTAGCGGCGGGAATGAGCAGTTCTTC
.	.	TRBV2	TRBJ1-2	CASSEAGTESYTF	TGTGCCAGCAGTGAAGCGGGGACTGAGAGCTACACCTTC
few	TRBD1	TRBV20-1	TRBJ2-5	CSAANTRVGDRGETQYF	TGCAGTGCTGCAAATACCCGAGTCGGGGACAGGGGGGAGACCCAGTACTTC
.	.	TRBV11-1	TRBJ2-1	CASSLVGGQGRNEQFF	TGTGCCAGCAGCTTAGTGGGGGGCCAGGGGAGGAATGAGCAGTTCTTC
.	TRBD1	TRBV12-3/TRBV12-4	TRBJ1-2	CASSGTRDSDGYTF	TGTGCCAGCAGTGGAACCCGGGACAGTGATGGCTACACCTTC
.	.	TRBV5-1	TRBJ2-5	CASSPERETQYF	TGCGCCAGCAGCCCCGAACGGGAGACCCAGTACTTC
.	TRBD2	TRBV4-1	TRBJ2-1	CASSQVLLATYNEQFF	TGCGCCAGCAGCCAAGTTCTACTAGCGACCTACAATGAGCAGTTCTTC
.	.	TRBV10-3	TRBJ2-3	CAISARGGYTDTQYF	TGTGCCATCAGTGCGAGGGGCGGATACACAGATACGCAGTATTTT
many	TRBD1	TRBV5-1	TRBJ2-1	CATNRGFSYNEQFF	TGCGCCACCAACAGGGGATTCTCCTACAATGAGCAGTTCTTC
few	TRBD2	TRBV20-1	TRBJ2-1	CSAQGASGPLYNEQFF	TGCAGTGCTCAAGGAGCTAGCGGGCCCCTCTACAATGAGCAGTTCTTC
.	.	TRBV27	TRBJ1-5	CASRQLGEGPQPQHF	TGTGCCAGCCGACAACTCGGGGAGGGACCCCAACCCCAGCATTTT
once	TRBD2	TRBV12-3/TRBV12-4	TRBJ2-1	CASSYPRLAGFDNEQFF	TGTGCCAGCAGTTACCCGCGACTAGCGGGATTTGACAATGAGCAGTTCTTC
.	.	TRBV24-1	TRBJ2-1	CATSDGGTMWNEQFF	TGTGCCACCAGTGACGGTGGGACAATGTGGAATGAGCAGTTCTTC
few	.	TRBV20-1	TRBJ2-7	CSARVAGSIYEQYF	TGCAGTGCTAGAGTTGCGGGATCGATCTACGAGCAGTACTTC
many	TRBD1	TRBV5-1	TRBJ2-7	CASRITGTGTNEQYF	TGCGCCAGCAGAATCACCGGGACAGGGACTAATGAGCAGTACTTC
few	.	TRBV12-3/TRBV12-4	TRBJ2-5	CASSAGLKETQYF	TGTGCCAGCAGTGCTGGACTTAAAGAGACCCAGTACTTC
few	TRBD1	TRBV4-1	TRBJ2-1	CASRLRGPGQGIVNEQFF	TGCGCCAGCAGGTTAAGGGGACCGGGACAGGGGATAGTGAATGAGCAGTTCTTC
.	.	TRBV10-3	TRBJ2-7	CAITADLAEAGEQYF	TGTGCCATCACCGCGGATCTAGCCGAGGCGGGGGAGCAGTACTTC
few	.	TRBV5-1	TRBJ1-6	CASSAGTGTINSPLHF	TGCGCCAGCAGCGCCGGGACCGGGACAATTAATTCACCCCTCCACTTT
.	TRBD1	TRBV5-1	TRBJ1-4	CASSFTGVNEKLFF	TGCGCCAGCAGCTTTACAGGGGTTAATGAAAAACTGTTTTTT
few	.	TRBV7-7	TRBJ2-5	CASSLTGNLQETQYF	TGTGCCAGCAGCTTAACGGGCAATCTCCAAGAGACCCAGTACTTC
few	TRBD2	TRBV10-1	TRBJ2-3	CASGQRESTDTQYF	TGCGCCAGCGGTCAGCGGGAGAGCACAGATACGCAGTATTTT
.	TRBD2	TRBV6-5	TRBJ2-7	CASSSYLAGVAYEQYF	TGTGCCAGCAGTTCGTACCTAGCGGGAGTGGCCTACGAGCAGTACTTC
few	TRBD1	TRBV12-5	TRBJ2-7	CASGLVHHRGTYEQYF	TGTGCTAGTGGTTTGGTACACCACAGGGGGACCTACGAGCAGTACTTC
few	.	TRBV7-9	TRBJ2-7	CASSLVTYEQYF	TGTGCCAGCAGCTTGGTAACCTACGAGCAGTACTTC
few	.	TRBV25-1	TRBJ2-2	CASRDKAGVTGELFF	TGTGCCAGCAGGGACAAGGCAGGGGTCACCGGGGAGCTGTTTTTT
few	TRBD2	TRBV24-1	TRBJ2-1	CATSAIRLAGDHLYNEQFF	TGTGCCACCAGTGCCATTCGGCTAGCGGGGGACCATTTATACAATGAGCAGTTCTTC
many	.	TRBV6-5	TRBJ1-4	CASSYSGARHEKLFF	TGTGCCAGCAGTTACTCGGGGGCGCGACATGAAAAACTGTTTTTT
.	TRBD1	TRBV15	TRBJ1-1	CATSSGPFGTGSEAFF	TGTGCCACCAGCAGTGGCCCCTTCGGGACAGGGTCTGAAGCTTTCTTT
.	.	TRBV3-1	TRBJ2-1	CASSQAQQGSDEQFF	TGTGCCAGCAGCCAAGCTCAGCAGGGTAGCGATGAGCAGTTCTTC
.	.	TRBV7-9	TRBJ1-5	CASSLGAFDQPQHF	TGTGCCAGCAGCTTGGGAGCGTTTGATCAGCCCCAGCATTTT
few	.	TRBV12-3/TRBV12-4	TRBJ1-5	CASSLGFGQPQHF	TGTGCCAGCAGTTTAGGGTTCGGGCAGCCCCAGCATTTT
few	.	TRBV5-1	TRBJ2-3	CASSSQTSGDTQYF	TGCGCCAGCAGCTCACAGACCTCGGGGGATACGCAGTATTTT
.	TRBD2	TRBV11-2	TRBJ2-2	CASSLSSGGELFF	TGTGCCAGCAGCTTATCTAGCGGGGGGGAGCTGTTTTTT
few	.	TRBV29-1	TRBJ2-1	CSVYLRKYNEQFF	TGCAGTGTTTACTTGCGGAAATACAATGAGCAGTTCTTC
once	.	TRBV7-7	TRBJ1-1	CASSLSRSLNTEAFF	TGTGCCAGCAGCTTATCTCGGAGCTTGAACACTGAAGCTTTCTTT